This T cell receptor (beta chain) is from a study of ipilimumab plus nivolumab after autologous stem cell transplantation. Looking at the study overall: Typical patient got a few ipilimumab doses and seven to nine nivolumab doses (median). Myeloma patients were high-risk transplant-naive or relapsed within 3 years of first autologous transplant.

The table lists this clone with a few counts. Assay used: immunoSEQ multiplex PCR; TCRdb lists only in-frame clones, some missing. Of 2,500 to 3,500 clones in the sample, approximately 80% were seen once. Starting 14 to 28 days after autologous transplant, ipilimumab 1 mg/kg was given. Trimming left V 3 bases short and J 8 bases short, with 10 bases between. CDR3 length: 11 amino acids. Per germline, CDR1 GTSNPN and CDR2 SVGIG (reference sequence). This rearrangement joins TRBV30 to TRBJ1-1; a weak D match, TRBD1 (5 bases). Sequences were derived from PBMCs, sampled in a trial of ipilimumab plus nivolumab as post-transplant consolidation. The origin of this receptor is a male donor with multiple myeloma. The CDR3 DNA reads as TGTGCCTGGAGCCCCGGGACCGAAGCTTTCTTT. Translation gives CAWSPGTEAFF.